The TCR beta chain described here comes from a study of blood T cell repertoires in COVID-19. Individuals drawn from about 26 US areas were roughly 18 to 100 years old. Participant-given clinical history determined each cohort assignment. Either two negative PCRs, clearance, or symptom resolution qualified Cohort 3 donors as recovered. CDR3 length: 14 amino acids. The V gene end was trimmed by 3 bases and the J gene end by 3 bases; junction bases not matched to a gene: 5. Looked up from germline, CDR1 is SEHNR and CDR2 is FQNEAQ (reference sequence). How the authors handled the data: Amplification with reference gene primers provided the estimates of nucleated cell counts. Assay: immunoSEQ multiplex PCR; the TCRdb copy retains only in-frame clones and omits some. V, J and clone size are those of that table, while D and trimming were read from the DNA. The sample has roughly 180,000 clones, 82% seen once; the top ten hold about a sixth.

The clonotype was recovered from a man between 60 and 75 years old who had recovered from COVID-19. J is TRBJ2-7 and V is TRBV7-9, with TRBD1 identical over 7 bases. Sequencing was performed on PBMCs or T cells enriched from blood (not recorded which). CDR3 DNA: TGTGCCAGCAGCTTTGACAGGGACAACTACGAGCAGTACTTC. Protein product: CASSFDRDNYEQYF.